Described below is a single TCR beta chain sequence and its context. Its antigen is still unknown. This entry comes from a study of T cell responses to AZD1222 COVID-19 vaccine. General study results and limits: Receipt of two AZD1222 doses was followed by a rise in Spike-specific TCR breadth and depth. Without day 14 samples, only post-peak T cell repertoires were studied. Donors were largely white British and mainly female; clonal diversity was possibly underestimated. Spike was spanned by vaccine-associated CD4 TCRs, with dominance at 160-218 and 743-854.

The germline gives CDR1 SGHRS, CDR2 YFSETQ. V shed 5 bases, J shed 7 bases, and the junction held 5 bases outside the gene matches. This CDR3 comprises 12 residues. Clones were read by immunoSEQ multiplex PCR, and TCRdb kept only the in-frame ones, dropping some. The repertoire holds fewer than 90,000 clones, with roughly 84% as singletons. This clonotype originated in an adult who received the AZD1222 COVID-19 vaccine. The rearrangement uses TRBV5-1 and TRBJ1-1, with 7 positions matching TRBD1. The sample consisted of peripheral blood, taken 28 days after the second AZD1222 dose. The CDR3 loop is CASRADRVEAFF. CDR3 DNA: TGCGCCAGCAGAGCCGACAGGGTTGAAGCTTTCTTT.